This T cell receptor beta chain was found in a study of OX40 agonist ivuxolimab in advanced cancers. As for the study in general: Partial responses were seen in three patients, one with hepatocellular carcinoma and two with cutaneous melanoma. Findings and caveats of the study: Clones of CD4+ and CD8+ blood T cells grew by week 6 at doses of 0.1 to 3.0 mg/kg.

On this clone itself: The antigen remains unidentified.

The CDR3 is made up of 16 amino acids. Trimming left V 1 base short and J 3 bases short, with 15 bases between. The V gene's germline CDR1 is MGHRA and CDR2 YSYEKL. Clones were read by immunoSEQ multiplex PCR, and TCRdb kept only the in-frame ones, dropping some. The sample yields roughly 69,000 clones, 84% seen once. The sequencing used CD4+ or CD8+ T cells sorted from blood, collected in a trial of the OX40 agonist ivuxolimab. This receptor was obtained from an adult with an advanced solid tumor such as melanoma, head and neck, liver or kidney cancer. The V call is TRBV4-1, the J call TRBJ1-2, with unresolved D. The DNA for the CDR3 is TGCGCCAGCAGCCAAGTCCCGAACGCGCCAGACTATGGCTACACCTTC. It specifies CASSQVPNAPDYGYTF.